This passage covers 28 T cell receptor beta chains from one sample sequenced in a study. TCRdb passed the RT-PCR reads through MiXCR, listing each CDR3 protein once. The table shows 550,000 to 750,000 distinct CDR3 sequences, with around 14% occurring only once. Material: memory CD4+ T cells from blood. The receptors here all came from a female donor in good health, serving as a healthy control.

V gene TRBV6-5 combines with J gene TRBJ1-1; 8 bases fit TRBD1. The V and J ends lost 5 bases and 7 bases, in that order; junction bases with no gene match: 12. This CDR3 has 15 residues. CDR1 and CDR2 (germline): MNHEY, SVGAGI. The CDR3 spells CASSGPGAGGLEAFF. The CDR3, as DNA: TGTGCCAGCAGTGGCCCAGGGGCAGGGGGCCTTGAAGCTTTCTTT.

This clonotype has a handful of counts. The chain employs TRBV9 and TRBJ2-7; 9 positions agree with TRBD1. This CDR3 has 16 amino acids. Germline CDR1 and CDR2: SGDLS and YYNGEE. The ends lost 0 bases at V and 3 bases at J; junction bases unmatched: 7. CDR3 in DNA: TGTGCCAGCAGCGTAGATGGGACAGGGAAAATCTACGAGCAGTACTTC. Protein sequence: CASSVDGTGKIYEQYF.

V gene TRBV5-1 combines with J gene TRBJ1-6, with D unresolved. The CDR3 is 16 amino acids. The germline V and J ends were trimmed by 4 bases and 5 bases, with 16 bases remaining between them. Germline V gene lookup returns CDR1 SGHRS and CDR2 YFSETQ. The CDR3 reads CASSIRGQGDNSPLHF. The CDR3 DNA reads as TGCGCCAGCAGCATCCGGGGTCAAGGAGATAATTCACCCCTCCACTTT.

This clonotype was counted many times. The chain recombines TRBV12-3 or TRBV12-4 with TRBJ2-7; D gene ambiguous. The germline V and J ends were trimmed by 8 bases and 4 bases, with 9 bases remaining between them. The CDR3 runs 11 residues. CDR3 region: CASRMGYEQYF. CDR3 nucleotide sequence: TGTGCCAGCCGGATGGGGTACGAGCAGTACTTC.

This clonotype was detected only a few times. This rearrangement joins TRBV10-3 to TRBJ1-1; D is uncertain. Germline values: CDR1 ENHRY, CDR2 SYGVKD. The CDR3 sequence is 15 residues long. Between the trimmed V and J ends, which lost 6 bases and 3 bases, there was a span of 17 bases. The CDR3 nucleotides are TGTGCCATCAGGAACCCAGACTATGGGGACACTGAAGCTTTCTTT. This sequence encodes CAIRNPDYGDTEAFF.

The sample holds many counts of this clonotype. This chain's CDR3 is CATSDRGDGELFF. The DNA for the CDR3 is TGTGCCACCAGTGACCGGGGGGACGGGGAGCTGTTTTTT. This chain uses TRBV24-1 with TRBJ2-2; 7 nucleotides match TRBD2. Germline V CDR1 and CDR2: KGHDR, SFDVKD. The ends lost 4 bases at V and 7 bases at J; junction bases unmatched: 2. The CDR3 spans 13 residues.

The chain links TRBV18 to TRBJ1-4; 8 bases are a match to TRBD1. The CDR3 covers 17 residues. CDR1 is KGHSH and CDR2 is LQKENI in the germline V gene. Trimming removed 1 base from V and 7 bases from J; junction bases left unmatched: 11. The CDR3 DNA is TGTGCCAGCTCACCACTCACGACAGGGGCCCCTGGTGAAAAACTGTTTTTT. Translation: CASSPLTTGAPGEKLFF.

This clonotype was observed many times. V usage is TRBV6-5 and J usage is TRBJ2-1; D not resolved. Germline V lookup: CDR1 MNHEY, CDR2 SVGAGI. V shed 5 bases and J shed 0 bases, with 14 bases lying between them. The CDR3 length is 16 residues. The CDR3 here is CASSTWSTSSYNEQFF. DNA for the CDR3: TGTGCCAGCAGTACCTGGAGCACCAGCTCCTACAATGAGCAGTTCTTC.

Ten or more counts support this clonotype. The rearrangement uses TRBV10-3 and TRBJ1-2; D gene uncertain. Germline V gene lookup returns CDR1 ENHRY and CDR2 SYGVKD. V lost 6 bases, J lost 4 bases, and 12 bases lay in between. This CDR3 spans 13 amino acids. CDR3 nucleotides: TGTGCCATCAGCGGTACAAACCTCTATGGCTACACCTTC. It translates to CAISGTNLYGYTF.

The chain has TRBV7-8 and TRBJ1-6; 8 nucleotides match TRBD1. V gave up 1 base and J gave up 7 bases; unmatched junction bases: 9. Looked up from germline, CDR1 is SGHVS and CDR2 is FQNEAQ. This CDR3 region has 17 residues. CDR3 region: CASSLGLGDRGNSPLHF. The CDR3 bases are TGTGCCAGCAGCTTAGGACTCGGCGACAGGGGAAATTCACCCCTCCACTTT.

Comment on this clonotype: A clone one base away is much larger, so this may be a read error. V gene TRBV28 combines with J gene TRBJ2-7; TRBD1 aligns across 8 bases. The CDR3 extends over 16 amino acids. Germline V gives CDR1 MDHEN, CDR2 SYDVKM. V shed 4 bases, J shed 7 bases, and the junction held 15 bases outside the gene matches. This CDR3 reads CASSSPGATGVNEQYF. In DNA form, the CDR3 reads TGTGCCAGCAGTTCCCCTGGTGCGACAGGGGTCAATGAGCAGTACTTC. Full variable domain (outside the CDR3, taken from reference TRBV28 and TRBJ2-7): DVKVTQSSRYLVKRTGEKVFLECVQDMDHENMFWYRQDPGLGLRLIYFSYDVKMKEKGDIPEGYSVSREKKERFSLILESASTNQTSMYLCASSSPGATGVNEQYFGPGTRLTVT.

The chain employs TRBV7-3 and TRBJ2-3; D tentatively fits TRBD1 or TRBD2 (6 bases each). The CDR3 has 15 residues. The V gene's germline CDR1 is SGHTA and CDR2 FQGTGA. The V gene lost 7 bases and the J gene lost 6 bases, with 20 bases spanning the gap. The CDR3 DNA reads as TGTGCCAGCAACAAAGGGGGGACCCTCGGGGATACGCAGTATTTT. Translated: CASNKGGTLGDTQYF.

This clonotype has ten or more counts. The chain links TRBV4-2 to TRBJ2-1; the D gene is possibly TRBD2 (5 bases). The CDR3 has 14 residues. CDR1 is LGHNA, CDR2 YNFKEQ, per germline. V was shortened by 0 bases and J by 8 bases, with 11 bases between the two germline ends. This CDR3 is CASSQEGNSDEQFF. In DNA, the CDR3 is TGTGCCAGCAGCCAAGAGGGGAATAGCGATGAGCAGTTCTTC.

In its sample, this clonotype was seen a few times. This chain joins TRBV3-1 and TRBJ2-7; perhaps TRBD2 as D (5 bases). The germline V gene has CDR1 LGHDT and CDR2 YNNKEL (reference sequence). V was cut by 5 bases and J by 6 bases, with 11 bases left in between. The CDR3 covers 12 residues. This chain's CDR3 is CASSTEGREQYF. DNA for the CDR3: TGTGCCAGCAGCACCGAGGGCCGCGAGCAGTACTTC.

This clonotype is termed medium-sized (0.01 to 0.1%). The chain employs TRBV4-3 and TRBJ2-5; either TRBD1 or TRBD2 may supply D (6 bases each). The germline V and J ends were trimmed by 0 bases and 4 bases, with 12 bases remaining between them. CDR1 is LGHNA and CDR2 is YSLEER in the germline V gene. There are 15 residues in the CDR3. This CDR3 reads CASSQDLTGAETQYF. In DNA, the CDR3 is TGCGCCAGCAGCCAAGATCTAACGGGGGCAGAGACCCAGTACTTC.

This clonotype came up a few times. The chain uses TRBV10-3 and TRBJ1-6; perhaps TRBD1 as D (6 bases). The CDR3 consists of 15 residues. Germline V CDR1 and CDR2: ENHRY, SYGVKD. The V gene lost 2 bases and the J gene lost 9 bases, with 14 bases spanning the gap. CDR3: CAISETQGIGSPLHF. The CDR3 DNA follows: TGTGCCATCAGTGAGACCCAGGGGATCGGTTCACCCCTCCACTTT.

This clonotype was counted many times. The junction departs from the called germline gene at one end, perhaps through a read error. This rearrangement joins TRBV20-1 to TRBJ2-7; 7 bases match TRBD1. CDR1 is DFQATT and CDR2 is SNEGSKA in the germline V gene (reference sequence). This CDR3 spans 13 amino acids. The CDR3 loop is CSASAGGAYGQYF. The CDR3 region has the DNA TGCAGTGCTAGCGCAGGGGGAGCCTACGGGCAGTACTTC.

This clonotype was picked up many times. The chain links TRBV6-5 to TRBJ2-6, with D possibly matching TRBD2 (5 bases). CDR1 and CDR2 from the germline V gene are MNHEY and SVGAGI. This CDR3 has 17 amino acids. Trimming took 0 bases from V and 1 from J, leaving 10 bases between them. The CDR3 nucleotides are TGTGCCAGCAGTTACTCGGGCAGGAGGTCTGGGGCCAACGTCCTGACTTTC. It encodes CASSYSGRRSGANVLTF.

This clonotype was seen many times. This rearrangement joins TRBV11-1 to TRBJ2-1, with 9 positions matching TRBD2. After removal of 5 bases from V and 3 bases from J, the junction contained 8 bases not matched to a gene. The CDR3 is 16 amino acids. CDR1 is SGHAT, CDR2 FQDESV, per germline (reference sequence). Here the CDR3 DNA reads TGTGCCAGCAGCCCCAGACTAGCGGTGCTCTACAATGAGCAGTTCTTC. Amino acids: CASSPRLAVLYNEQFF.

This clonotype was recorded a few times. This chain joins TRBV20-1 and TRBJ2-7, with 9 bases identical to TRBD2. The germline V gene encodes CDR1 DFQATT and CDR2 SNEGSKA (reference sequence). This CDR3 contains 16 residues. With 0 bases clipped from V and 3 bases from J, the junction kept 9 bases outside the gene matches. The CDR3: CSARDFGGRAVYEQYF. CDR3 DNA: TGCAGTGCTAGAGACTTCGGCGGGAGGGCCGTCTACGAGCAGTACTTC.

The V and J genes are TRBV5-1 and TRBJ1-1, with D unclear. Trimming pared 0 bases from V and 6 bases from J, leaving 6 bases between. The CDR3 contains 12 residues. Germline CDR1 is SGHRS and CDR2 is YFSETQ. DNA for the CDR3: TGCGCCAGCAGCTTGGCGGCAGCTGAAGCTTTCTTT. Residues: CASSLAAAEAFF.

This clonotype was seen a handful of times. This chain connects TRBV6-1 to TRBJ1-5; D gene uncertain. This CDR3 comprises 12 residues. Trimming cost V 4 bases and J 5 bases, with 6 bases left between them. Germline V lookup: CDR1 MNHNS, CDR2 SASEGT. In DNA form, the CDR3 reads TGTGCCAGCAGTGTTTCCTATCAGCCCCAGCATTTT. Amino acids: CASSVSYQPQHF.

This clonotype was seen ten or more times. The chain has TRBV7-2 and TRBJ2-1, with a possible D match to TRBD2 (5 bases). The germline V gene has CDR1 SGHTA and CDR2 FQGNSA. V was trimmed by 2 bases and J by 0 bases, leaving 11 bases between them. The CDR3 is 16 residues long. Here the CDR3 DNA reads TGTGCCAGCAGCTTATCTAGCCGAAGCTCCTACAATGAGCAGTTCTTC. The encoded protein is CASSLSSRSSYNEQFF. The full variable domain, rest sourced from reference TRBV7-2 and TRBJ2-1, is GAGVSQSPSNKVTEKGKDVELRCDPISGHTALYWYRQSLGQGLEFLIYFQGNSAPDKSGLPSDRFSAERTGGSVSTLTIQRTQQEDSAVYLCASSLSSRSSYNEQFFGPGTRLTVL.

This clonotype came up many times. This rearrangement joins TRBV4-3 to TRBJ2-1; D is possibly TRBD2 (6 bases). V was shortened by 1 base and J by 12 bases, with 19 bases between the two germline ends. CDR1 LGHNA and CDR2 YSLEER come from the germline V gene. This CDR3 contains 15 residues. CDR3 sequence (DNA): TGCGCCAGCAGCCAAGTCGGTAGCGGTCGGTCTTCGCAGTTCTTC. Protein sequence: CASSQVGSGRSSQFF.

This clonotype was observed many times. The chain joins TRBV5-1 to TRBJ1-2; D is perhaps TRBD1 (6 bases). The CDR3 sequence is 12 residues long. Germline CDR1 and CDR2: SGHRS and YFSETQ. V was cut by 4 bases and J by 6 bases, with 10 bases left in between. This CDR3 is CASSENRDGYTF. CDR3 bases: TGCGCCAGCAGCGAAAACAGGGATGGCTACACCTTC.

The V gene is TRBV15, the J gene TRBJ2-7; either TRBD1 or TRBD2 may supply D (5 bases each). CDR1 is LNHNV, CDR2 YYDKDF, per germline (reference sequence). The germline V and J ends were trimmed by 4 bases and 10 bases, with 17 bases remaining between them. The CDR3 is made up of 13 amino acids. The CDR3 region is CATSIHLDGDQYF. The CDR3 DNA reads TGTGCCACCAGCATCCACCTAGACGGGGACCAGTACTTC.

This clonotype was found a few times. The chain joins TRBV15 to TRBJ2-7, with D tentatively TRBD1 (6 bases). V was pared by 0 bases and J by 5 bases, with 17 bases between. Germline V gene lookup returns CDR1 LNHNV and CDR2 YYDKDF (reference sequence). CDR3 length: 16 amino acids. This CDR3 is CATSRDQGRGTNEQYF. The CDR3 DNA follows: TGTGCCACCAGCAGAGATCAAGGCAGGGGAACGAACGAGCAGTACTTC. Drawing the rest from reference TRBV15 and TRBJ2-7, the complete variable domain is DAMVIQNPRYQVTQFGKPVTLSCSQTLNHNVMYWYQQKSSQAPKLLFHYYDKDFNNEADTPDNFQSRRPNTSFCFLDIRSPGLGDTAMYLCATSRDQGRGTNEQYFGPGTRLTVT.

This clonotype came up many times. The chain carries TRBV12-3 or TRBV12-4 and TRBJ2-7; D unresolved. The V end lost 3 bases, the J end lost 5 bases, and 5 bases lay between the germline ends. The CDR3 extends over 11 amino acids. In nucleotides, the CDR3 is TGTGCCAGCAGTTTTAACAACGAGCAGTACTTC. It encodes CASSFNNEQYF.